This T cell receptor (beta chain) was sequenced in a study of blood T cell repertoires in COVID-19. CDR1 and CDR2 (germline): GTSNPN, SVGIG (reference sequence). This CDR3 spans 19 amino acids. With 4 bases clipped from V and 7 bases from J, the junction kept 17 bases outside the gene matches. Using immunoSEQ multiplex PCR, the repertoire was profiled, and TCRdb retains in-frame clones only, with some absent. The data hold approximately 250,000 clones, with about 89% observed a single time. The chain uses TRBV30 and TRBJ2-1; TRBD2 aligns across 15 bases. Sequenced material: peripheral blood. This receptor was taken from a man in his forties with active or convalescent COVID-19. The CDR3 DNA reads TGTGCCTGGAAGTCGGGGGGACTAGCGGGAGGATACTCACGAAATGAGCAGTTCTTC. This translates into CAWKSGGLAGGYSRNEQFF.